This TCR beta chain came from a study of blood T cell repertoires in COVID-19. TCRdb keeps only in-frame clones here, not all; method: immunoSEQ multiplex PCR. The sample records tens of thousands of clones, more than 80% being singletons. This CDR3 is built from 18 residues. This clone was counted once. Sequencing was performed on peripheral blood. This sequence originates from a human donor in a cohort sampled during active COVID-19. The rearrangement links TRBV21-1 to TRBJ1-1; the table's TRBD1 call for D was not verified on the DNA. TRBV21-1 constitutes a pseudogene. In DNA, the CDR3 is TGTGCCAGCAGCAAAGGACCGGGACAGGGGGCTTTGAACACTGAAGCTTTCTTT. Its protein is CASSKGPGQGALNTEAFF.